This T cell receptor beta chain derives from a study of technical replicates of blood from a handful of donors. V was pared by 4 bases and J by 3 bases, with 7 bases between. CDR1 is KGHSH, CDR2 LQKENI, per germline. The CDR3 extends over 12 amino acids. The assay was immunoSEQ multiplex PCR, and TCRdb's table has in-frame clones only and misses some. The sample holds about 49,000 clones, roughly 90% seen once. Sequenced input: PBMCs. The origin of this receptor is a human donor in good health. Some clones in this sample may be carry-over from other donors' samples. This chain connects TRBV18 to TRBJ2-7, with D unclear. CDR3 residues: CASSRARYEQYF. DNA for the CDR3: TGTGCCAGCTCACGGGCCCGCTACGAGCAGTACTTC.